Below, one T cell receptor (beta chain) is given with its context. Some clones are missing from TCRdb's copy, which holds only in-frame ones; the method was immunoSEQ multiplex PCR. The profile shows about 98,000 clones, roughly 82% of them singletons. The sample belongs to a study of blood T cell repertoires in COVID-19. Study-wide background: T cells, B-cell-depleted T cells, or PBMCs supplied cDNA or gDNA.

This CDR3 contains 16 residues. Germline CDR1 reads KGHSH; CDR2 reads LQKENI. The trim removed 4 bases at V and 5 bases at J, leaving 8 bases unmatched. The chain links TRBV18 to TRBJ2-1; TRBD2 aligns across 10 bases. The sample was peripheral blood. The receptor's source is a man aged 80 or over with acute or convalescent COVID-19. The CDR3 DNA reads TGTGCCAGCTCACTGCACAGCGGGGGGGCGAACAATGAGCAGTTCTTC. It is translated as CASSLHSGGANNEQFF.